This entry lists 31 T cell receptor beta chains sequenced from one sample in a study of blood T cell repertoires in COVID-19. Only in-frame clones appear in the TCRdb table, and some are missing; sequencing was by immunoSEQ multiplex PCR. In the table there are over 70,000 clones, around 86% of which are singletons. Sequencing used peripheral blood. The receptors shown here come from a human donor in a cohort sampled during active COVID-19.

The genes are TRBV28 and TRBJ2-7, with 7 nucleotides matching TRBD2. The germline gives CDR1 MDHEN, CDR2 SYDVKM. The CDR3 length is 16 residues. J was trimmed by 2 bases and V by 5 bases; bases with no gene match: 12. CDR3 coding DNA: TGTGCCAGCAGTCCAACGGGGGGAGGTCCCACCTACGAGCAGTACTTC. As protein: CASSPTGGGPTYEQYF.

There are a few counts of this clone. The rearrangement links TRBV5-1 to TRBJ2-7, with TRBD2 matching over 9 bases. V shed 3 bases and J 5 bases; nucleotides not matched to a gene: 9. The CDR3 is 15 residues long. Looked up from germline, CDR1 is SGHRS and CDR2 is YFSETQ. The CDR3 here is CASSSPGAGGNEQYF. For the CDR3, the DNA is TGCGCCAGCAGCTCGCCCGGAGCGGGGGGCAACGAGCAGTACTTC.

This clone was seen once. V and J are TRBV7-2 and TRBJ2-1; 13 bases line up with TRBD2. CDR1 and CDR2 (germline): SGHTA, FQGNSA. V gave up 1 base and J gave up 10 bases; unmatched junction bases: 7. The CDR3 consists of 16 residues. The CDR3 loop reads CASSLVGTSGIEEQFF. CDR3 coding DNA: TGTGCCAGCAGCTTAGTGGGGACTAGCGGGATAGAAGAGCAGTTCTTC.

This rearrangement joins TRBV28 to TRBJ2-4; 8 positions agree with TRBD2. V lost 4 bases, J lost 14 bases, and 13 bases stayed unmatched. The germline V gene has CDR1 MDHEN and CDR2 SYDVKM. CDR3 size: 14 residues. The CDR3 spells CASSSRPGTSKKYF. DNA for the CDR3: TGTGCCAGCAGTTCGCGCCCGGGGACTAGTAAGAAGTACTTC. Full variable domain (outside the CDR3, taken from reference TRBV28 and TRBJ2-4): DVKVTQSSRYLVKRTGEKVFLECVQDMDHENMFWYRQDPGLGLRLIYFSYDVKMKEKGDIPEGYSVSREKKERFSLILESASTNQTSMYLCASSSRPGTSKKYFGAGTRLSVL.

The chain uses TRBV3-1 (or the pseudogene TRBV3-2) and TRBJ1-5, with D maybe TRBD1 (6 bases). Per germline, CDR1 LGHDT and CDR2 YNNKEL (reference sequence). The CDR3 is 15 residues long. Deletions cut 1 base from V and 2 bases from J, with 9 bases between. The CDR3 loop reads CASSQGQVGNQPQHF. CDR3 bases: TGTGCCAGCAGCCAAGGACAGGTAGGCAATCAGCCCCAGCATTTT.

This chain links TRBV3-1 (or the pseudogene TRBV3-2) with TRBJ2-3; 9 bases fit TRBD2. The CDR3 is 16 residues long. Germline-derived CDR1 and CDR2 are LGHDT and YNNKEL (reference sequence). J was trimmed by 2 bases and V by 1 base; bases with no gene match: 4. The CDR3 sequence is CASSQAASGNTDTQYF. The CDR3 DNA sequence: TGTGCCAGCAGCCAAGCGGCTAGCGGGAACACAGATACGCAGTATTTT.

This chain uses TRBV5-4 with TRBJ2-3; 9 bases line up with TRBD2. This CDR3 contains 17 residues. Germline V CDR1 and CDR2: SGHNT, YYREEE (reference sequence). The V segment lost 4 bases and the J segment 4 bases; nucleotides outside the gene matches: 13. This CDR3 is CASSPRASGIGADTQYF. CDR3 nucleotides: TGTGCCAGCAGCCCAAGGGCTAGCGGGATAGGGGCAGATACGCAGTATTTT.

CDR3 coding DNA: TGTGCCACCGGGACTCTAGCGGGAGCGGTGGGTGAGCAGTTCTTC. It specifies CATGTLAGAVGEQFF. The chain couples TRBV2 to TRBJ2-1, with 10 bases fitting TRBD2. Germline loops: CDR1 SNHLY, CDR2 FYNNEI. Germline trimming cut 10 bases from V and 9 bases from J; bases unmatched to any gene: 15. This CDR3 spans 15 amino acids.

The chain employs TRBV27 and TRBJ2-3; D is possibly TRBD1 (6 bases). The CDR3 length is 13 residues. The V gene lost 4 bases and the J gene lost 5 bases, with 10 bases spanning the gap. Germline loops: CDR1 MNHEY, CDR2 SMNVEV (reference sequence). The CDR3 loop reads CASSYLQGDTQYF. The CDR3 DNA reads TGTGCCAGCAGTTATTTACAGGGAGATACGCAGTATTTT.

V gene TRBV19 combines with J gene TRBJ2-3; D is perhaps TRBD2 (6 bases). The V gene's germline CDR1 is LNHDA and CDR2 SQIVND (reference sequence). The V and J ends lost 1 base and 5 bases respectively, with 13 bases between them. The CDR3 totals 15 residues. CDR3 DNA sequence: TGTGCCAGTAGTATAGCGGGACTCCGGGAAGATACGCAGTATTTT. Residues: CASSIAGLREDTQYF.

To note about this clone: The germline gene is not matched at one end of the junction; a read error may be the cause. The chain recombines TRBV28 with TRBJ2-3, with TRBD2 identical over 7 bases. CDR3 length: 13 amino acids. Germline CDR1 is MDHEN and CDR2 is SYDVKM. Written as DNA, the CDR3 is TGTGCCAGCAGTCTCCCCCTGGGGGGGTCCACACTATTT. It translates to CASSLPLGGSTLF.

This chain uses TRBV11-2 with TRBJ2-7; tentatively, D is TRBD2 (6 bases). The CDR3 extends over 12 amino acids. Germline lookup yields CDR1 SGHAT and CDR2 FQNNGV. Trimming stripped 5 bases from V and 3 bases from J, with 8 bases between. The CDR3: CASSPTSYEQYF. CDR3 DNA sequence: TGTGCCAGCAGCCCGACTAGCTACGAGCAGTACTTC.

The rearrangement uses TRBV7-9 and TRBJ2-1; no clear D. Between the trimmed V and J ends, which lost 1 base and 4 bases, there was a span of 11 bases. Germline CDR1 reads SEHNR; CDR2 reads FQNEAQ (reference sequence). The CDR3 consists of 15 residues. The CDR3 region has the DNA TGTGCCAGCAGCTTAGTCAATCAGGCGTACAATGAGCAGTTCTTC. It translates to CASSLVNQAYNEQFF.

V and J are TRBV2 and TRBJ2-2; no clear D. The CDR3 sequence is 15 residues long. The V gene lost 7 bases and the J gene lost 2 bases, with 14 bases spanning the gap. The germline CDR1 and CDR2 sequences are SNHLY and FYNNEI. DNA for the CDR3: TGTGCCAGCAAGCCGAGCTCCCATAACACCGGGGAGCTGTTTTTT. Protein sequence: CASKPSSHNTGELFF.

The chain employs TRBV29-1 and TRBJ2-5, with 7 bases matching TRBD2. There are 15 residues in the CDR3. The trim removed 6 bases at V and 1 base at J, leaving 11 bases unmatched. Germline V gives CDR1 SQVTM, CDR2 ANQGSEA. The CDR3 region is CSVWGGGRSQETQYF. The CDR3 region has the DNA TGCAGCGTGTGGGGGGGAGGCAGGTCCCAAGAGACCCAGTACTTC.

This clone ranks as medium-sized (0.01 to 0.1%). The genes are TRBV29-1 and TRBJ2-7; 7 positions agree with TRBD1. V was clipped by 3 bases and J by 2 bases; unmatched bases: 10. Germline V lookup: CDR1 SQVTM, CDR2 ANQGSEA. CDR3 size: 15 residues. In DNA form, the CDR3 reads TGCAGCGTTGAGGGCGACCGGGACAGACCCTACGAGCAGTACTTC. It translates to CSVEGDRDRPYEQYF.

The CDR3 spells CASSRRGSEQYF. In DNA, the CDR3 is TGCGCCAGCAGCCGTCGGGGGTCCGAGCAGTACTTC. The chain carries TRBV5-1 and TRBJ2-7; weak D call: TRBD2 (6 bases). V was trimmed by 4 bases and J by 6 bases, leaving 11 bases between them. The V gene's germline CDR1 is SGHRS and CDR2 YFSETQ. The CDR3 totals 12 residues. The full variable domain, its missing parts supplied by reference TRBV5-1 and TRBJ2-7, is KAGVTQTPRYLIKTRGQQVTLSCSPISGHRSVSWYQQTPGQGLQFLFEYFSETQRNKGNFPGRFSGRQFSNSRSEMNVSTLELGDSALYLCASSRRGSEQYFGPGTRLTVT.

The rearrangement links TRBV9 to TRBJ2-7; D might be TRBD1 (6 bases). The CDR3 length is 14 residues. Germline CDR1 and CDR2: SGDLS and YYNGEE. Trimming left V 3 bases short and J 1 base short, with 11 bases between. CDR3 nucleotide sequence: TGTGCCAGCAGCGCCGGGACACCTTCCTACGAGCAGTACTTC. It encodes CASSAGTPSYEQYF. Variable domain in full (rest from reference TRBV9 and TRBJ2-7): DSGVTQTPKHLITATGQRVTLRCSPRSGDLSVYWYQQSLDQGLQFLIQYYNGEERAKGNILERFSAQQFPDLHSELNLSSLELGDSALYFCASSAGTPSYEQYFGPGTRLTVT.

The chain employs TRBV7-2 and TRBJ2-5; D unclear. The CDR3 extends over 13 amino acids. CDR1 and CDR2 from the germline V gene are SGHTA and FQGNSA. V was clipped by 1 base and J by 4 bases, with 7 bases between them. CDR3 in DNA: TGTGCCAGCAGCTTAGGGCAGTTAGAGACCCAGTACTTC. Amino acids: CASSLGQLETQYF.

The rearrangement uses TRBV2 and TRBJ1-5; 7 bases agree with TRBD1. This CDR3 is built from 13 residues. Germline CDR1 reads SNHLY; CDR2 reads FYNNEI. The V and J ends lost 8 bases and 1 base, in that order; junction bases with no gene match: 2. The DNA for the CDR3 is TGTGCCAGCCGGGACAGAAGCAATCAGCCCCAGCATTTT. Residues: CASRDRSNQPQHF.

V and J are TRBV28 and TRBJ1-1; 7 bases agree with TRBD1. The V segment lost 3 bases and the J segment 11 bases; nucleotides outside the gene matches: 21. CDR3 length equals 17 residues. Looked up from germline, CDR1 is MDHEN and CDR2 is SYDVKM. CDR3 nucleotide sequence: TGTGCCAGCAGTTTTCCCGGGACAGAAGGACCGTACCTAGGGGCTTTCTTT. Residues: CASSFPGTEGPYLGAFF.

V usage is TRBV12-3 or TRBV12-4 and J usage is TRBJ2-1; no firm D call. V was cut by 1 base and J by 9 bases, with 10 bases left in between. This CDR3 has 13 residues. The CDR3 protein is CASSLELRAEQFF. The CDR3 DNA sequence: TGTGCCAGCAGTTTAGAACTGCGCGCTGAGCAGTTCTTC.

In its sample, this clone was seen a few times. V usage is TRBV28 and J usage is TRBJ2-7, with a possible D match to TRBD2 (5 bases). The V and J ends lost 6 bases and 5 bases respectively, with 17 bases between them. This CDR3 comprises 14 residues. Germline values: CDR1 MDHEN, CDR2 SYDVKM. CDR3 nucleotide sequence: TGTGCCAGCAGGATCCCCCGAGGGCACCACGAGCAGTACTTC. This gives the protein CASRIPRGHHEQYF.

The rearrangement uses TRBV18 and TRBJ2-5; 7 bases are a match to TRBD2. V gave up 3 bases and J gave up 5 bases; unmatched junction bases: 3. Germline lookup yields CDR1 KGHSH and CDR2 LQKENI. CDR3 length: 13 amino acids. CDR3 coding DNA: TGTGCCAGCTCACCGGGAGGGAAGGAGACCCAGTACTTC. This sequence encodes CASSPGGKETQYF.

This clone was picked up a small number of times. V usage is TRBV30 and J usage is TRBJ1-2; no clear D. The CDR3 consists of 14 residues. CDR1 GTSNPN and CDR2 SVGIG come from the germline V gene (reference sequence). V lost 2 bases to trimming and J lost 4 bases, with 14 bases between them. CDR3 in DNA: TGTGCCTGGAGTAAGGAGGTGTTAGGCTATGGCTACACCTTC. Protein sequence: CAWSKEVLGYGYTF.

The chain employs TRBV18 and TRBJ2-7, with a possible D match to TRBD2 (5 bases). Germline loops: CDR1 KGHSH, CDR2 LQKENI. The V and J ends lost 3 bases and 5 bases respectively, with 14 bases between them. The CDR3 consists of 14 residues. The CDR3 sequence is CASSPPGNFNEQYF. The CDR3 nucleotides read TGTGCCAGCTCACCCCCCGGGAACTTTAACGAGCAGTACTTC.

V and J are TRBV5-1 and TRBJ2-5, with 11 nucleotides matching TRBD1. The V gene end was trimmed by 4 bases and the J gene end by 5 bases; junction bases not matched to a gene: 16. Germline CDR1 and CDR2: SGHRS and YFSETQ. This CDR3 is built from 18 residues. The CDR3 sequence is CASSPDWTGGRVRETQYF. CDR3 nucleotides: TGCGCCAGCAGCCCTGACTGGACAGGGGGCCGTGTTAGGGAGACCCAGTACTTC.

V is TRBV7-2 and J is TRBJ2-1, with TRBD2 matching over 9 bases. The CDR3 has 16 amino acids. V lost 1 base to trimming and J lost 6 bases; unmatched junction nucleotides: 7. Germline V gene lookup returns CDR1 SGHTA and CDR2 FQGNSA. The CDR3 protein is CASSLEGLAGVNEQFF. CDR3 sequence (DNA): TGTGCCAGCAGCTTAGAGGGGTTAGCGGGAGTCAATGAGCAGTTCTTC.

The chain carries TRBV5-1 and TRBJ1-1; 7 positions match TRBD1. Germline CDR1 SGHRS, CDR2 YFSETQ. The junction had 10 bases not matched to a gene; V was cut back by 0 bases and J by 5 bases. CDR3 length equals 16 residues. CDR3 sequence: CASSLEGQMRGTEAFF. In DNA, the CDR3 is TGCGCCAGCAGCTTGGAGGGACAGATGAGGGGAACTGAAGCTTTCTTT.

The V gene is TRBV7-8, the J gene TRBJ2-3, with no clear D. Germline V CDR1 and CDR2: SGHVS, FQNEAQ. The ends were cut back, 5 bases at V and 0 bases at J, with 6 bases in the middle. The CDR3 runs to 13 residues. The CDR3 region is CASSRLSTDTQYF. CDR3 bases: TGTGCCAGCAGCCGACTTAGCACAGATACGCAGTATTTT.

The chain carries TRBV9 and TRBJ2-2, with 10 positions matching TRBD2. Trimming at V came to 0 bases and at J to 1 base, leaving 6 bases not matched to a gene. CDR3 length equals 18 residues. Germline CDR1 reads SGDLS; CDR2 reads YYNGEE. CDR3 sequence: CASSVDPSGGGNTGELFF. The CDR3 DNA reads as TGTGCCAGCAGCGTAGATCCTAGCGGGGGCGGGAACACCGGGGAGCTGTTTTTT.